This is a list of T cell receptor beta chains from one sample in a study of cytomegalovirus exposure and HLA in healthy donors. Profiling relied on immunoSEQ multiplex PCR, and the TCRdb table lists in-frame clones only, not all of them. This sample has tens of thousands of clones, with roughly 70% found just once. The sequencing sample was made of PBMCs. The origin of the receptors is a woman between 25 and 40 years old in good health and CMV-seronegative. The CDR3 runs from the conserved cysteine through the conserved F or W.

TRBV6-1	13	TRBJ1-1	CASSEHADTEAFF
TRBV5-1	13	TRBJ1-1	CASSSGTSGEAFF
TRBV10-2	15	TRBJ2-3	CASRPPTSGTDTQYF
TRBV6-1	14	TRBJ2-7	CASSEAGLVYEQYF
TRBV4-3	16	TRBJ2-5	CASSQEAGGHQETQYF
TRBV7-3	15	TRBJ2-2	CASSFGTISTGELFF
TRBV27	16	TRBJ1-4	CASSRGRYATNEKLFF
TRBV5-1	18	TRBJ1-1	CASSRVPGQGQWGTEAFF
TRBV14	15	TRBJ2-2	CASSQVQGNTGELFF
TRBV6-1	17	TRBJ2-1	CASSEAIAGGLYNEQFF
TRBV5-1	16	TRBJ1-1	CASSLARDRENTEAFF
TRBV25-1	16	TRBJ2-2	CASSESGGGTGGELFF
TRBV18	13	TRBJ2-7	CASSPGTGYEQYF
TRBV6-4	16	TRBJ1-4	CASSEQGTSTNEKLFF
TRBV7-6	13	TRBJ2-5	CASSLGLKETQYF
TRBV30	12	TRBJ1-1	CAWSVRGQEAFF